This T cell receptor (beta chain) was sequenced in a study of STAT3 mutations in large granular lymphocyte leukemia. Study-wide results and caveats: In T-cell large granular lymphocyte leukemia, about half of patients showed multiple immunodominant subclonotypes.

In germline, CDR1 is MNHEY, CDR2 SMNVEV (reference sequence). J gave up 5 bases and V 6 bases, and 15 bases lay outside the gene matches. The CDR3 consists of 16 residues. Sequenced by immunoSEQ multiplex PCR; TCRdb stores in-frame clones only, minus some. The data hold about 16,000 clones, with 80% to 90% observed a single time. In the case of this clone: Its target is unknown.

The chain recombines TRBV27 with TRBJ1-1; 7 nucleotides agree with TRBD1. The sequence came from a man aged 50 to 59 with T-cell large granular lymphocyte leukemia. Some clones in this sample may be carry-over from other donors' samples. Sequenced sample: peripheral blood mononuclear cells. CDR3 in amino acids: CASRPTPRQGQTEAFF. Here the CDR3 DNA reads TGTGCCAGCAGACCTACCCCCCGACAGGGTCAGACTGAAGCTTTCTTT.